Listed below are T cell receptor beta chains from one sample, sequenced in a study of neurological immune-mediated disorders. One entry per CDR3 protein, called by TCRdb with MiXCR from the 5' RACE reads. The sample contains some 48,000 distinct CDR3 sequences, 5.8% of which appear only once. Specimen: CD4+ T cells from blood. The receptors shown here come from a young woman with multiple sclerosis. The CDR3 runs from the conserved cysteine through the conserved F or W. A D gene is named only where the DNA matches it firmly. Size values are once, few and many counts, or a class for expanded clones, and some rows have none.

J gene,D gene,clone size,V gene,CDR3 protein,CDR3 DNA
TRBJ2-5,TRBD1,NA,TRBV9,CASSWGQTFQETQYF,TGTGCCAGCAGCTGGGGACAGACATTCCAAGAGACCCAGTACTTC
TRBJ2-4,NA,many,TRBV20-1,CSARDGVVNIQYF,TGCAGTGCTAGAGATGGCGTGGTGAACATTCAGTACTTC
TRBJ2-2,NA,few,TRBV19,CASSGRLGRGPNTGELFF,TGTGCCAGTAGTGGAAGGTTGGGGCGGGGCCCTAACACCGGGGAGCTGTTTTTT
TRBJ1-2,NA,many,TRBV7-9,CASSSASGGDNYGYTF,TGTGCCAGCAGCTCAGCCTCCGGGGGCGATAACTATGGCTACACCTTC
TRBJ1-1,TRBD1,many,TRBV18,CASSQTGTAEAFF,TGTGCCAGCTCCCAAACTGGGACAGCTGAAGCTTTCTTT
TRBJ2-3,NA,few,TRBV6-5,CASNYRGELTDTQYF,TGTGCCAGCAATTATAGGGGAGAGTTAACAGATACACAGTATTTT
TRBJ1-6,TRBD1,many,TRBV28,CASSSTGGDNSPLHF,TGTGCCAGCAGTTCCACAGGGGGTGACAATTCACCCCTCCACTTT
TRBJ2-2,NA,many,TRBV5-6,CASSFRVVANTGELFF,TGTGCCAGCAGCTTCCGGGTAGTTGCGAACACCGGGGAGCTGTTTTTT
TRBJ2-1,TRBD2,few,TRBV20-1,CSAGSGLAGGDSYNEQFF,TGCAGTGCTGGCTCGGGACTAGCGGGGGGGGATTCCTACAATGAGCAGTTCTTC
TRBJ2-7,TRBD1,many,TRBV10-3,CAARQGEYEQYF,TGTGCCGCTAGACAGGGAGAGTACGAGCAGTACTTC
TRBJ1-5,TRBD1,many,TRBV19,CASSIEGRGNQPQHF,TGTGCCAGTAGTATAGAAGGCAGGGGGAATCAGCCCCAGCATTTT
TRBJ1-6,TRBD1,many,TRBV3-1,CASSATGVNNSPLHF,TGTGCCAGCAGCGCAACAGGGGTAAATAATTCACCCCTCCACTTT
TRBJ1-6,NA,NA,TRBV6-1,CASSEMDGLQVQNSPLHF,TGTGCCAGCAGTGAAATGGACGGCCTTCAGGTTCAAAATTCACCCCTCCACTTT
TRBJ2-4,NA,many,TRBV5-1,CASSLRQDQNIQYF,TGCGCCAGCAGCTTGCGACAGGACCAAAACATTCAGTACTTC
TRBJ2-1,NA,many,TRBV4-2,CASSRSTNPDEQFF,TGTGCCAGCAGCCGATCCACCAATCCCGATGAGCAGTTCTTC
TRBJ2-3,NA,many,TRBV5-1,CASSPRTSTDTQYF,TGCGCCAGCAGTCCAAGGACTAGCACAGATACGCAGTATTTT
TRBJ1-1,NA,many,TRBV20-1,CSARDDRPNTEAFF,TGCAGTGCTAGAGATGACAGACCGAACACTGAAGCTTTCTTT
TRBJ1-3,TRBD1,many,TRBV7-9,CASSSRQGWSNTIYF,TGTGCCAGCAGCTCACGACAGGGGTGGTCGAACACCATATATTTT
TRBJ2-5,TRBD2,many,TRBV6-6,CASSGLVGDRETQYF,TGTGCCAGCAGTGGACTAGTCGGGGATCGGGAGACCCAGTACTTC
TRBJ2-3,TRBD2,few,TRBV9,CASSPRGGADTQYF,TGTGCCAGCAGCCCACGCGGGGGGGCAGATACGCAGTATTTT
TRBJ1-5,NA,many,TRBV9,CASSVDPSNQPQHF,TGTGCCAGCAGCGTCGACCCTAGCAATCAGCCCCAGCATTTT
TRBJ2-1,NA,many,TRBV11-1,CASSLRQGYNEQFF,TGTGCCAGCAGCTTACGCCAGGGGTACAATGAGCAGTTCTTC
TRBJ2-7,NA,many,TRBV20-1,CSASGGYEQYF,TGCAGTGCTAGTGGGGGCTACGAGCAGTACTTC
TRBJ1-4,NA,many,TRBV6-5,CASSTSPGRTNEKLFF,TGTGCCAGCAGTACCTCCCCAGGGAGGACTAATGAAAAACTGTTTTTT
TRBJ1-1,NA,many,TRBV6-2/TRBV6-3,CASSYSTSMNTEAFF,TGTGCCAGCAGTTACTCGACGAGCATGAACACTGAAGCTTTCTTT
TRBJ1-3,NA,many,TRBV5-1,CASSLVTFGQAGNTIYF,TGCGCCAGCAGCTTGGTAACGTTCGGGCAGGCTGGAAACACCATATATTTT
TRBJ1-2,NA,many,TRBV12-3/TRBV12-4,CASSRSGGLVGYTF,TGTGCCAGTAGTCGCTCGGGGGGACTTGTAGGCTACACCTTC
TRBJ2-1,TRBD2,many,TRBV25-1,CASSDSRTSGNEQFF,TGTGCCAGCAGTGATTCTCGGACTAGCGGCAATGAGCAGTTCTTC
TRBJ2-5,NA,many,TRBV5-6,CASSLEGSPAYQETQYF,TGTGCCAGCAGCTTGGAAGGAAGCCCTGCGTACCAAGAGACCCAGTACTTC
TRBJ2-1,TRBD1,few,TRBV7-9,CASFTGVLDEQFF,TGTGCCAGCTTTACAGGGGTTCTGGATGAGCAGTTCTTC
TRBJ2-1,NA,many,TRBV5-1,CASSIGLWNEQFF,TGCGCCAGCAGCATAGGGTTATGGAATGAGCAGTTCTTC
TRBJ2-3,TRBD2,many,TRBV5-8,CASSFRLADRMGTDTQYF,TGTGCCAGCAGCTTTAGACTAGCGGACAGGATGGGCACAGATACGCAGTATTTT
TRBJ1-4,NA,many,TRBV6-5,CASSASLDTSNEKLFF,TGTGCCAGCAGTGCTTCTTTGGACACTTCTAATGAAAAACTGTTTTTT
TRBJ2-2,NA,NA,TRBV3-1,CASSLRSSGGGELFF,TGTGCCAGCAGCCTCCGCTCCAGCGGCGGCGGGGAGCTGTTTTTT
TRBJ1-2,TRBD1,many,TRBV29-1,CSAQDRVTNYGYTF,TGCAGCGCACAGGACAGGGTCACTAACTATGGCTACACCTTC